This TCR beta chain was sequenced in a study of blood T cell repertoires in COVID-19. Study overall: Samples came from the United States, Italy and Spain, spanning acute and convalescent COVID-19. Sample material is recorded as cDNA or gDNA derived from T cells, B-cell-depleted T cells, or PBMCs.

In the source study's methods: Amplification with reference gene primers provided the estimates of nucleated cell counts. Some clones are missing from TCRdb's copy, which holds only in-frame ones; the method was immunoSEQ multiplex PCR. That table supplies the V and J calls and clone size; D and trimming were determined from the DNA. The sample includes some 110,000 clones, over 80% of them seen just once. V trimming: 1 base; J trimming: 5 bases; junction bases outside the gene matches: 8. Looked up from germline, CDR1 is SGHNT and CDR2 is YYREEE (reference sequence). The CDR3 is 15 residues long. The TCR originated in a woman in her 70s with acute or convalescent COVID-19. V gene TRBV5-4 combines with J gene TRBJ2-7; TRBD2 matches at 8 bases. The specimen was peripheral blood. CDR3 bases: TGTGCCAGCAGCTTGCCCGGGCGGGGGGATAACGAGCAGTACTTC. This gives the protein CASSLPGRGDNEQYF.